The rows below give T cell receptor beta chains drawn from one sample of a study of T-cell memory formation after mild COVID-19. TCRdb recomputed calls from the 5' RACE reads with MiXCR, one row per CDR3 protein. The repertoire consists of 350,000 or so distinct CDR3 sequences, with roughly 21% occurring once and the leading ten covering approximately 12%. What was sequenced was PBMCs or a T cell subset sorted from them (not recorded which). The receptors stem from an adult woman who had mild COVID-19 (a few samples of this study predate the infection). Cell type and time point are not known. The CDR3 runs from the conserved cysteine through the conserved F or W. The order of the fields is clone size, J gene, D gene, V gene, CDR3 DNA, CDR3 protein. D genes are given only for firm matches. Rows give clone size only sometimes, using once, few, many, or a class for an expanded clone.

>-|TRBJ1-2|TRBD1|TRBV7-2
TGTGCAGGACAGGGCGTAAGCTATGGCTACACCTTC
CAGQGVSYGYTF
>-|TRBJ2-3|TRBD2|TRBV18
TGTGCCAGCTCACGTCTAGCGGAAGATACGCAGTATTTT
CASSRLAEDTQYF
>few|TRBJ1-4|-|TRBV6-6
TGTGCCAGCAGTTACAGCAGCGACAAATCTGAAAAACTGTTTTTT
CASSYSSDKSEKLFF
>-|TRBJ2-3|-|TRBV25-1
TGTGCCAGCAGTGCGCCCCTGACAGAGCGTAGCACAGATACGCAGTATTTT
CASSAPLTERSTDTQYF
>few|TRBJ2-7|TRBD1|TRBV24-1
TGTGCCACCAGTGTTGGGGGACAGGGAACCTACGAGCAGTACTTC
CATSVGGQGTYEQYF
>-|TRBJ2-3|-|TRBV10-3
TGTGCCATCAGGGCCGGGGATACGCAGTATTTT
CAIRAGDTQYF
>-|TRBJ2-2|-|TRBV12-3/TRBV12-4
TGTGCCAGCAGTTTAGGACAGGCCCGGACCGGGGAGCTGTTTTTT
CASSLGQARTGELFF
>-|TRBJ2-5|-|TRBV25-1
TGTGCCAGCATTCCAAGAAAGGCCGGGGGTTCCGAGACCCAGTACTTC
CASIPRKAGGSETQYF
>-|TRBJ1-5|-|TRBV12-3/TRBV12-4
TGTGCCAGCAGTTTAAAGGGGCTGGGGGGCAATCAGCCCCAGCATTTT
CASSLKGLGGNQPQHF
>few|TRBJ2-1|TRBD1|TRBV24-1
TGTGCCACCAGTGGACAGGGCAATGAGCAGTTCTTC
CATSGQGNEQFF
>few|TRBJ2-3|TRBD2|TRBV20-1
TGCAGTGCTAGTGGCAAAGCGGGGAGCCTAGATACGCAGTATTTT
CSASGKAGSLDTQYF
>-|TRBJ2-3|TRBD2|TRBV7-8
TGTGCCAGCAGCTTAGGCCAGACTAGCGGGATCAACACAGATACGCAGTATTTT
CASSLGQTSGINTDTQYF
>few|TRBJ1-6|-|TRBV5-4
TGTGCCAGCAGCACCCCGGAGGCCGGGGAGAGAAATTCACCCCTCCACTTT
CASSTPEAGERNSPLHF
>few|TRBJ2-1|TRBD1|TRBV6-5
TGTGCCAGCAGTTACAAGAACAGGGGTGAGCAGTTCTTC
CASSYKNRGEQFF
>few|TRBJ2-6|-|TRBV12-2
TGTGCAAGTCGCCCCCCGGGAATACAAGGGTTAGTGGCCAACGTCCTGACTTTC
CASRPPGIQGLVANVLTF
>few|TRBJ2-7|TRBD2|TRBV7-8
TGTGCCAGCAGCTTGGAGGCTAGCGGGGGCTCCTACGAGCAGTACTTC
CASSLEASGGSYEQYF
>-|TRBJ1-1|-|TRBV11-3
TGTGCCAGCAGCTTTACAGGGCTGAACACTGAAGCTTTCTTT
CASSFTGLNTEAFF
>few|TRBJ1-5|TRBD1|TRBV7-2
TGTGCCAGCAGCTTGAGGGACAGCCTCAATCAGCCCCAGCATTTT
CASSLRDSLNQPQHF
>few|TRBJ1-2|TRBD1|TRBV24-1
TGTGCCACCAGTGACCCCGGGACAGGGACTGGCTACACCTTC
CATSDPGTGTGYTF
>-|TRBJ2-6|TRBD2|TRBV7-6
TGTGCCAGCAGCTCGGGAGGGACTAGCGGCCTCACTGGGGCCAACGTCCTGACTTTC
CASSSGGTSGLTGANVLTF
>few|TRBJ2-6|TRBD1|TRBV3-1
TGTGCCAGCAGCCTCCGGGACAGGGAACTCATCGGGGCCAACGTCCTGACTTTC
CASSLRDRELIGANVLTF
>few|TRBJ2-3|TRBD2|TRBV29-1
TGCAGCGTTTGGGGGAGCGGGATTGCAGATACGCAGTATTTT
CSVWGSGIADTQYF
>-|TRBJ2-3|-|TRBV6-4
TGTGCCAGCAGTGACTCTACTGGGCGCGCAGATACGCAGTATTTT
CASSDSTGRADTQYF
>few|TRBJ1-1|-|TRBV5-1
TGCGCCAGCAGCTCCGGGACACCTTCCGCGGCGGAAGCTTTCTTT
CASSSGTPSAAEAFF
>-|TRBJ2-7|TRBD2|TRBV3-1
TGTGCCAGCAGCTCGGACCAGCGGGGCGAGCAGTACTTC
CASSSDQRGEQYF
>-|TRBJ1-2|TRBD1|TRBV20-1
TGCAGTGCTACCCCGAGGACAGGGATCTATGGCTACACCTTC
CSATPRTGIYGYTF
>-|TRBJ2-4|-|TRBV11-3
TGTGCCAGCAGCTTAGAGGACATTCAGTACTTC
CASSLEDIQYF
>-|TRBJ2-3|-|TRBV7-2
TGTGCCAGCAGCCAATGGGTCGGCACAGATACGCAGTATTTT
CASSQWVGTDTQYF
>few|TRBJ2-7|-|TRBV3-1
TGTGCCAGCAGCCAAGTAGACAGATCCTACGAGCAGTACTTC
CASSQVDRSYEQYF
>many|TRBJ2-1|-|TRBV24-1
TGTGCCACCAGTGATCCTCGCCAGCACTCATTTAATGAGCAGTTCTTC
CATSDPRQHSFNEQFF
>-|TRBJ1-4|TRBD1|TRBV5-1
TGCGCCAGCAGCGCGACTATCACCGGGACAGGGCCTGAAAAACTGTTTTTT
CASSATITGTGPEKLFF
>few|TRBJ2-3|TRBD2|TRBV20-1
TGCAGTGCTGGGAGCGGGGGGGCCTCTCAAACGCAGTATTTT
CSAGSGGASQTQYF
>-|TRBJ2-2|TRBD2|TRBV15
TGTGCCACCAGCAGAGATAGAGCGGGAGGCGGCACAGGGGAGCTGTTTTTT
CATSRDRAGGGTGELFF
>-|TRBJ2-7|-|TRBV30
TGTGCCTGGAGCCTACGGGGGTCCTACGAGCAGTACTTC
CAWSLRGSYEQYF
>few|TRBJ2-2|-|TRBV24-1
TGTGCCACCAGTGATTGGACACCGGGACACGGAACGAACACCGGGGAGCTGTTTTTT
CATSDWTPGHGTNTGELFF
>-|TRBJ2-4|-|TRBV7-9
TGTGCCAGCAGCTTGGGTGGGAGTACGGCCAAAAACATTCAGTACTTC
CASSLGGSTAKNIQYF
>-|TRBJ2-3|TRBD2|TRBV7-3
TGTGCCAGCAGCCAGATTGGTGCGGGGGGGTTAGATACGCAGTATTTT
CASSQIGAGGLDTQYF
>-|TRBJ1-2|-|TRBV6-1
TGTGCCAGCGGTACCCAGGGGATCGGCTACACCTTC
CASGTQGIGYTF
>-|TRBJ1-1|-|TRBV6-5
TGTGCCAGCAGCCTTAGTCAATTGAACACTGAAGCTTTCTTT
CASSLSQLNTEAFF
>-|TRBJ2-7|-|TRBV2
TGTGCCAGCAGCTCGGGACGGAACTCCTACGAGCAGTACTTC
CASSSGRNSYEQYF
>few|TRBJ2-3|-|TRBV12-3/TRBV12-4
TGTGCCAGCAGTTTCCGGCAGGGGAGCACAGATACGCAGTATTTT
CASSFRQGSTDTQYF
>few|TRBJ1-1|TRBD1|TRBV9
TGTGCCAGCAGCGTAGAACAGGGGGGAACTGAAGCTTTCTTT
CASSVEQGGTEAFF
>-|TRBJ2-1|-|TRBV20-1
TGCAGTGCTAGAGTGAGAGTTGAGCAGTTCTTC
CSARVRVEQFF
>few|TRBJ1-2|-|TRBV20-1
TGCAGTGCTAGACAGGGCCTATCCTATGGCTACACCTTC
CSARQGLSYGYTF
>few|TRBJ2-5|TRBD2|TRBV4-3
TGCGCCAGCAGCCAAGATGTAGCGGGGGGAGAGACCCAGTACTTC
CASSQDVAGGETQYF